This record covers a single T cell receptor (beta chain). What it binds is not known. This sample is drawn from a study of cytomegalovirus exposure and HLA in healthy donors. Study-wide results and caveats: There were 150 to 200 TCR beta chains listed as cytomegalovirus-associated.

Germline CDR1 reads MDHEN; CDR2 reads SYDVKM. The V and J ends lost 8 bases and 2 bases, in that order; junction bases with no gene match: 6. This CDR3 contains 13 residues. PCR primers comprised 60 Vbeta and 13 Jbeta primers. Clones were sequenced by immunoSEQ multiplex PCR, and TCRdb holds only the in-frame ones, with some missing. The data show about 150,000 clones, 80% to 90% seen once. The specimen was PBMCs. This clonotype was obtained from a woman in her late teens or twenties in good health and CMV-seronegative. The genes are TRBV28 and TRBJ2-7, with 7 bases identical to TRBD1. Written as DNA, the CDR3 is TGTGCCAGCCGACTCGGGACAGCCTACGAGCAGTACTTC. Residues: CASRLGTAYEQYF.